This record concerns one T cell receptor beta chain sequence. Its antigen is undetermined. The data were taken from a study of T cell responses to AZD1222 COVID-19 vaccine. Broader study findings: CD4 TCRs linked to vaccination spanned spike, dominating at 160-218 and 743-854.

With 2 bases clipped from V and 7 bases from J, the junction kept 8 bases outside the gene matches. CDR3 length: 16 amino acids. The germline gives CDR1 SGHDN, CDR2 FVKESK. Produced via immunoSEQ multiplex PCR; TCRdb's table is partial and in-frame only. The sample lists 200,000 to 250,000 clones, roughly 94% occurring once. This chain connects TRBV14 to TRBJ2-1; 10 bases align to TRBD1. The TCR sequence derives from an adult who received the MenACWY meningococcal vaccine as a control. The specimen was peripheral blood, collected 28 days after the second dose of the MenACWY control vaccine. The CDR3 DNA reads TGTGCCAGCAGCCAAATTCAGGACAGGGGGGCAAATGAGCAGTTCTTC. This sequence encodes CASSQIQDRGANEQFF.